The entry below describes one T cell receptor (beta chain). Its antigen is unidentified. The same CDR3 also results from other DNA sequences found in this sample. These data come from a study of vaccination effects on CD4 cells after COVID-19. Across the whole study: Post-vaccine specimens arrived a median 72 days past the second dose. Researchers reported culturing approximately 2.2 million PBMC in each well, adding around 9.6 IU/ml IL-2 and 9 to 10 ug/ml peptides.

Investigators separated out CD4+ T cells once around 11 days of culture had passed. Two doses of either BNT162b2 or mRNA-1273 were given to each participant. Absence of prior SARS-CoV-2 infection characterized the vaccine recipients, who showed negative nucleocapsid antibodies. General study points: Common cold coronaviruses were cross-recognized by only 1 of 255 vaccine-induced clones in healthy vaccinees.

Data came from immunoSEQ multiplex PCR; TCRdb stores just in-frame clones and leaves some out. This sample carries 72,000 or so clones, roughly 81% of them seen once, and the ten largest clones take 2% to 2.5%. CDR3 length: 14 residues. V gave up 1 base and J gave up 0 bases, with 6 bases separating them. CDR1 is KGHSH, CDR2 LQKENI, per germline. V usage is TRBV18 and J usage is TRBJ1-1; D is undetermined. The specimen was CD4+ T cells from PBMCs cultured without peptide, collected after COVID-19 vaccination. This receptor was obtained from a human donor who received a COVID-19 vaccine. The CDR3 region is CASSPQGLNTEAFF. DNA of the CDR3: TGTGCCAGCTCACCACAGGGCCTGAACACTGAAGCTTTCTTT.